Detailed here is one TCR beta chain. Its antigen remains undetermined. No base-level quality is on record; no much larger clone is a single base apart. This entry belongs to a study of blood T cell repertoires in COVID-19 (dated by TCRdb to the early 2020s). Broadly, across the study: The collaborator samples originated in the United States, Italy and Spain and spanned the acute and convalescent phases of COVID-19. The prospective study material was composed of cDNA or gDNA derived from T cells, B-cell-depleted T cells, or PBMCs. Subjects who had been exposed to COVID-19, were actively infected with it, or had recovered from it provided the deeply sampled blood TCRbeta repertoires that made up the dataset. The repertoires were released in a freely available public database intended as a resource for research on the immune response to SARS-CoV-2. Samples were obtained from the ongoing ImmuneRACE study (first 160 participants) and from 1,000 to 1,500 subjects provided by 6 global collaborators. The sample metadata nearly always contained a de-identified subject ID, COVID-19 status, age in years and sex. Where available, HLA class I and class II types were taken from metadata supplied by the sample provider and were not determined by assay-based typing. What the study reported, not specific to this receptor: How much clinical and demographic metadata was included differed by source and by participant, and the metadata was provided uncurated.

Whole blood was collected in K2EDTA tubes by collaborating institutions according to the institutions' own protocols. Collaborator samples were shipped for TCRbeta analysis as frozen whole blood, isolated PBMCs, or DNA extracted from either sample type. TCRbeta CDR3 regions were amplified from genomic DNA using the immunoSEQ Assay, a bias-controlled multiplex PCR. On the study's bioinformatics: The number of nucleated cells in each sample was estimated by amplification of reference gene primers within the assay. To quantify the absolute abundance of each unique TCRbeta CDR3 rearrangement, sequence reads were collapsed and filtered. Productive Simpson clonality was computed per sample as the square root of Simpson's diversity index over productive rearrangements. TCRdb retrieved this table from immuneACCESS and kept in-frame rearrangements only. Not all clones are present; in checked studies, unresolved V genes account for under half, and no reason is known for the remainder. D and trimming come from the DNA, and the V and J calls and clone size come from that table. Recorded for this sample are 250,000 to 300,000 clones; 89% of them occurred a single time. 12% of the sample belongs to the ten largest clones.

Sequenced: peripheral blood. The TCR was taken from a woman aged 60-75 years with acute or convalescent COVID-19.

The nucleotide sequence is given as TGTGCCAGCAGCCACGGGACAGGTGACTCCTACGAGCAGTACTTC. The translation is CASSHGTGDSYEQYF. The chain couples TRBV5-5 to TRBJ2-7; the junction holds 8 bases that match TRBD1. From the cysteine through the phenylalanine, the CDR3 covers 15 amino acids. Kept here is only the CDR3 DNA, which spans 45 bases and is read in frame from base 1. From the germline V gene (reference sequence), CDR1 is SGHKS and CDR2 is YYEKEE. Trimming accounts for 4 bases at V and 0 bases at J, while the number of junction bases matched to no gene is 6.